The 2 T cell receptor beta chains presented below share a single source sample, sequenced in a study of blood T cell repertoires in COVID-19. Profiling relied on immunoSEQ multiplex PCR, and the TCRdb table lists in-frame clones only, not all of them. The sample shows 250,000 to 350,000 clones, under 95% of them seen only once. Sequenced input: PBMCs or T cells enriched from blood (not recorded which). The receptors stem from a man between 60 and 75 years old who had recovered from COVID-19.

The chain employs TRBV19 and TRBJ1-5; D might be TRBD1 (5 bases). CDR1 LNHDA and CDR2 SQIVND come from the germline V gene (reference sequence). The CDR3 spans 14 residues. V gave up 6 bases and J gave up 6 bases, with 15 bases separating them. CDR3 residues: CASRLQQGGQPQHF. In DNA form, the CDR3 reads TGTGCCAGTAGGCTCCAGCAGGGTGGTCAGCCCCAGCATTTT.

The chain employs TRBV12-3 or TRBV12-4 and TRBJ2-5; D is undetermined. Trimming shortened V by 2 bases and J by 3 bases, and 7 bases separated the two germline ends. The CDR3 has 13 amino acids. The CDR3 here is CASSLNLKETQYF. Written as DNA, the CDR3 is TGTGCCAGCAGTTTAAACTTAAAAGAGACCCAGTACTTC.